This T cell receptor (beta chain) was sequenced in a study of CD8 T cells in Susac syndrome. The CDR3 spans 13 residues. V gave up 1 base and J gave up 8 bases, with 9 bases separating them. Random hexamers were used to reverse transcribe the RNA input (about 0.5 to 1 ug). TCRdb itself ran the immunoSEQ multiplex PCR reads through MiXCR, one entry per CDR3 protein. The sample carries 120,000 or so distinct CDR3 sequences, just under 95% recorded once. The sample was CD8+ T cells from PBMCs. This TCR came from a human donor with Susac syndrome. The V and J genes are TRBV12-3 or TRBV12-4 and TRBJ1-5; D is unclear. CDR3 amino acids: CASSLVVGEPQHF. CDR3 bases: TGTGCCAGCAGTTTAGTTGTGGGTGAGCCCCAGCATTTT.